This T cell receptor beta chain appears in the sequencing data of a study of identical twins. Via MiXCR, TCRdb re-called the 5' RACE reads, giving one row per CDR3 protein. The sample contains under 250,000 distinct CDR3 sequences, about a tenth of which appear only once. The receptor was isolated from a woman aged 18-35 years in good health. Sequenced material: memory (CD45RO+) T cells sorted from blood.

The CDR3 reads CASRPPGQGLALYF. CDR3 in DNA: TGTGCCAGCCGGCCCCCGGGCCAGGGCTTGGCTTTGTACTTC. The chain links TRBV18 to TRBJ2-7; TRBD1 is a possible D gene (5 bases). CDR3 length equals 14 residues. CDR1 is KGHSH, CDR2 LQKENI, per germline. V lost 8 bases, J lost 12 bases, and 26 bases lay in between. The full variable domain, in which reference TRBV18 and TRBJ2-7 provide the parts outside the CDR3, is NAGVMQNPRHLVRRRGQEARLRCSPMKGHSHVYWYRQLPEEGLKFMVYLQKENIIDESGMPKERFSAEFPKEGPSILRIQQVVRGDSAAYFCASRPPGQGLALYFGPGTRLTVT.